What follows are 3 T cell receptor beta chains derived from one specimen sequenced in a study of Tregs in tolerant kidney transplant recipients. Assay used: immunoSEQ multiplex PCR; TCRdb lists only in-frame clones, some missing. Of tens of thousands of clones listed, about 90% are singletons. The sample taken for sequencing was Tregs from blood. The source is a human donor in good health.

V gene TRBV6-5 combines with J gene TRBJ2-1; the D is unclear. The germline gives CDR1 MNHEY, CDR2 SVGAGI. Trimming took 8 bases from V and 3 from J, leaving 11 bases between them. The CDR3 extends over 13 amino acids. CDR3 coding DNA: TGTGCCAGCGGAAGCGCCCGCTACAATGAGCAGTTCTTC. Amino acids: CASGSARYNEQFF.

This sequence joins TRBV7-8 and TRBJ2-7, with a weak D call TRBD2 (5 bases). CDR1 and CDR2 (germline): SGHVS, FQNEAQ. The CDR3 length is 12 residues. The V end lost 4 bases, the J end lost 4 bases, and 8 bases lay between the germline ends. For the CDR3, the DNA is TGTGCCAGCAGCTGGGCGGGTTACGAGCAGTACTTC. It codes for CASSWAGYEQYF.

This chain uses TRBV28 with TRBJ1-5, with TRBD1 as a possible D gene (5 bases). The CDR3 covers 15 residues. Trimming took off 3 bases at V and 5 bases at J, with 14 bases between the two ends. Germline loops: CDR1 MDHEN, CDR2 SYDVKM. The DNA of the CDR3 is TGTGCCAGCAGTTTGGGGCGTCTAAAATATCAGCCCCAGCATTTT. Its protein product is CASSLGRLKYQPQHF.